The entry below describes one TCR beta chain. Its antigen is unidentified. Assay: immunoSEQ multiplex PCR; the TCRdb copy retains only in-frame clones and omits some. The data contain around 30,000 clones, around 91% of them seen just once; the ten biggest clones take up more than 20%. The sample originates from a study of a mutant IDH1 vaccine in newly diagnosed glioma. For the study at large: Initiation of the vaccine course occurred 4-6 weeks after radiotherapy alone, or alongside temozolomide cycles. Of treated patients, roughly 62% were men and about 40% women, averaging about 37 years. Earlier treatment was radiotherapy, temozolomide, or both, with most getting both.

The time point: week 11, during vaccination. Vaccination used 300 ug of mutant IDH1 20-mer peptide per dose, with topical imiquimod. New IDH1-mutant, ATRX-lost WHO grade 3 or 4 astrocytomas occurred in donors. The origin of this receptor is a man aged 18 to 29 with glioma. Specimen: PBMCs, collected from a glioma patient whose treatment included an IDH1 peptide vaccine.

Written as DNA, the CDR3 is TGTGCCAGCAGCTCCCGGGACAGGAACTCGTACACCGGGGAGCTGTTTTTT. Amino acids: CASSSRDRNSYTGELFF. The chain has TRBV7-9 and TRBJ2-2, with TRBD1 matching over 8 bases. V shed 4 bases and J 3 bases; nucleotides not matched to a gene: 10. The CDR3 runs 17 residues. Germline V lookup: CDR1 SEHNR, CDR2 FQNEAQ (reference sequence).